This T cell receptor (beta chain) was sequenced in a study of graft-versus-host responses after intestinal transplantation. Broader study findings: Graft-versus-host to host-versus-graft clonal ratios in allografts were high in patients with graft-donor T cell macrochimerism. GvH clone levels peaked in circulation, and this peak was associated with early post-transplant HvG declines. The authors found GvH clones in recipient marrow, some appearing first in ileum or blood.

TCRdb keeps only in-frame clones here, not all; method: immunoSEQ multiplex PCR. Of approximately 15,000 clones in the sample, about 89% were seen once. A note on this clone: Antigen specificity is unknown.

This CDR3 contains 13 residues. V shed 2 bases, J shed 9 bases, and the junction held 7 bases outside the gene matches. Germline V CDR1 and CDR2: GTSNPN, SVGIG (reference sequence). Sample: bone marrow, taken roughly 4 months after intestinal transplantation. This receptor was obtained from a human patient who received an intestinal transplant, so some T cells may come from the graft donor. The V and J genes are TRBV30 and TRBJ2-1; 7 bases are a match to TRBD1. CDR3 bases: TGTGCCTGGAGTATGGACAGGCGTGGTGAGCAGTTCTTC. This translates into CAWSMDRRGEQFF.